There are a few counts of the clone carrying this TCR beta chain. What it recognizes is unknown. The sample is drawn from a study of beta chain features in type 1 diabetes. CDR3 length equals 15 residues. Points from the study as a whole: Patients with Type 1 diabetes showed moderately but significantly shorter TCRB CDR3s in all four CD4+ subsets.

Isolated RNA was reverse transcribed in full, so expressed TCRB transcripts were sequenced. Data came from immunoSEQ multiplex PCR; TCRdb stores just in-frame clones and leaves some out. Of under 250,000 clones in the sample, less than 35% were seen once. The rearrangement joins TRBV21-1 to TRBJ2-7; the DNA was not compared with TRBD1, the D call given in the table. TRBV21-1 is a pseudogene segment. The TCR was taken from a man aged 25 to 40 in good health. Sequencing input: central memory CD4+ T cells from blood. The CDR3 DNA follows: TGTGCCAGCAGCAAGGCCCGACAGGAACTCTACGAGCAGTACTTC. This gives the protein CASSKARQELYEQYF.